Following are 17 T cell receptor beta chains from one sample sequenced in a study of blood T cell repertoires in COVID-19. Assay: immunoSEQ multiplex PCR; the TCRdb copy retains only in-frame clones and omits some. The table lists tens of thousands of clones, 70% to 90% of them singletons. The sample was PBMCs or T cells enriched from blood (not recorded which). The receptors originated from a woman aged 40 to 49 who had recovered from COVID-19.

The chain joins TRBV5-1 to TRBJ2-4; D might be TRBD2 (6 bases). V gave up 2 bases and J gave up 1 base, with 13 bases separating them. This CDR3 is 16 amino acids long. The germline V gene encodes CDR1 SGHRS and CDR2 YFSETQ. The CDR3 spells CASSFMGGLAKNIQYF. In DNA form, the CDR3 reads TGCGCCAGCAGCTTTATGGGGGGATTGGCCAAAAACATTCAGTACTTC.

The chain has TRBV5-1 and TRBJ2-1, with TRBD1 matching 8 bases. This CDR3 spans 17 amino acids. The V gene's germline CDR1 is SGHRS and CDR2 YFSETQ. V lost 2 bases to trimming and J lost 4 bases; unmatched junction nucleotides: 11. CDR3 nucleotides: TGCGCCAGCAGCTTATACACCGGACAGGGACTTTACAATGAGCAGTTCTTC. This gives the protein CASSLYTGQGLYNEQFF.

The V call is TRBV2, the J call TRBJ1-5, with D perhaps TRBD1 (5 bases). The germline V and J ends were trimmed by 6 bases and 6 bases, with 18 bases remaining between them. Germline V gene lookup returns CDR1 SNHLY and CDR2 FYNNEI. The length of the CDR3 is 15 residues. The CDR3 region is CASSISGGAGQPQHF. CDR3 DNA: TGTGCCAGCAGCATTTCGGGAGGGGCTGGTCAGCCCCAGCATTTT. The full variable domain, its missing parts supplied by reference TRBV2 and TRBJ1-5, is EPEVTQTPSHQVTQMGQEVILRCVPISNHLYFYWYRQILGQKVEFLVSFYNNEISEKSEIFDDQFSVERPDGSNFTLKIRSTKLEDSAMYFCASSISGGAGQPQHFGDGTRLSIL.

The rearrangement uses TRBV3-1 (or the pseudogene TRBV3-2) and TRBJ1-5; no firm D call. V lost 1 base, J lost 4 bases, and 5 bases lay in between. Per germline, CDR1 LGHDT and CDR2 YNNKEL (reference sequence). This CDR3 spans 13 amino acids. In nucleotides, the CDR3 is TGTGCCAGCAGCCAAGGGAGGAATCAGCCCCAGCATTTT. This sequence encodes CASSQGRNQPQHF.

This chain uses TRBV5-1 with TRBJ2-5; 7 nucleotides align to TRBD2. Trimming removed 0 bases from V and 0 bases from J; junction bases left unmatched: 5. The CDR3 has 16 amino acids. Germline V gene lookup returns CDR1 SGHRS and CDR2 YFSETQ. CDR3 sequence: CASSLARGGDQETQYF. In nucleotides, the CDR3 is TGCGCCAGCAGCTTGGCCCGCGGGGGTGACCAAGAGACCCAGTACTTC.

The V gene is TRBV4-1, the J gene TRBJ1-5; D might be TRBD1 (6 bases). V was clipped by 4 bases and J by 1 base, with 11 bases between them. Germline-derived CDR1 and CDR2 are MGHRA and YSYEKL. The CDR3 runs to 15 residues. Written as DNA, the CDR3 is TGCGCCAGCAGCCTAACTCAGGGGAGCAATCAGCCCCAGCATTTT. It is translated as CASSLTQGSNQPQHF.

The chain employs TRBV11-2 and TRBJ2-3; D perhaps matches TRBD2 (6 bases). CDR3 length: 13 residues. Trimming left V 9 bases short and J 7 bases short, with 17 bases between. Germline-derived CDR1 and CDR2 are SGHAT and FQNNGV. The CDR3 DNA reads as TGTGCCAGTGGGGAGGACACCATGAATACGCAGTATTTT. Protein product: CASGEDTMNTQYF.

The rearrangement uses TRBV5-5 and TRBJ1-2; D is unresolved. Germline V lookup: CDR1 SGHKS, CDR2 YYEKEE (reference sequence). V was shortened by 4 bases and J by 2 bases, with 9 bases between the two germline ends. The CDR3 covers 13 residues. CDR3 sequence reads: CASSPDGNYGYTF. The CDR3 DNA reads TGTGCCAGCAGCCCCGACGGGAACTATGGCTACACCTTC. The full variable domain, its missing parts supplied by reference TRBV5-5 and TRBJ1-2, is DAGVTQSPTHLIKTRGQQVTLRCSPISGHKSVSWYQQVLGQGPQFIFQYYEKEERGRGNFPDRFSARQFPNYSSELNVNALLLGDSALYLCASSPDGNYGYTFGSGTRLTVV.

V is TRBV24-1 and J is TRBJ2-7; perhaps TRBD2 as D (5 bases). This CDR3 has 16 amino acids. From germline, CDR1 is KGHDR and CDR2 SFDVKD. V dropped 4 bases and J dropped 5 bases, with 20 bases sitting between them. The CDR3 bases are TGTGCCACCAGTGACCCAGGTGAGGGAACAATACACGAGCAGTACTTC. This gives the protein CATSDPGEGTIHEQYF.

The gene calls are TRBV6-1 and TRBJ1-2; a weak D match, TRBD1 (6 bases). V lost 0 bases and J lost 8, with 13 bases in between. Germline-derived CDR1 and CDR2 are MNHNS and SASEGT. The CDR3 extends over 14 amino acids. The DNA for the CDR3 is TGTGCCAGCAGTGAAGCGTCTCCAGGGGTCGGCTACACCTTC. Its translation: CASSEASPGVGYTF.

The chain is built from TRBV6-2 or TRBV6-3 and TRBJ2-1, with D perhaps TRBD2 (6 bases). Germline CDR1 is MNHEY and CDR2 is SVGEGT. Trimming removed 5 bases from V and 5 bases from J, with 10 bases in between. This CDR3 spans 13 amino acids. CDR3 region: CASSGGMDNEQFF. The CDR3 DNA reads as TGTGCCAGCAGTGGAGGGATGGACAATGAGCAGTTCTTC.

The chain combines TRBV7-6 with TRBJ2-3, with D unclear. V lost 1 base and J 4 bases, leaving 12 bases between the germline ends. This CDR3 is built from 15 residues. From germline, CDR1 is SGHVS and CDR2 FNYEAQ. The CDR3 DNA is TGTGCCAGCAGCTTAGAAAAAAGCGCGGCAGATACGCAGTATTTT. This sequence encodes CASSLEKSAADTQYF.

The gene calls are TRBV19 and TRBJ2-7, with TRBD1 as a possible D gene (6 bases). Germline V lookup: CDR1 LNHDA, CDR2 SQIVND (reference sequence). The CDR3 extends over 13 amino acids. V dropped 5 bases and J dropped 6 bases, with 14 bases sitting between them. The CDR3 nucleotides are TGTGCCAGTAGTGCCCGGCCAGGGGCCGAGCAGTACTTC. Its protein is CASSARPGAEQYF.

The chain recombines TRBV5-1 with TRBJ1-1, with 9 bases that match TRBD1. Germline lookup yields CDR1 SGHRS and CDR2 YFSETQ. The CDR3 runs to 15 residues. The V gene end was trimmed by 7 bases and the J gene end by 7 bases; junction bases not matched to a gene: 14. In DNA, the CDR3 is TGCGCCAGCCTCCCGCGTCCGGGACAGGGAGGTGAAGCTTTCTTT. It encodes CASLPRPGQGGEAFF.

V usage is TRBV4-1 and J usage is TRBJ2-1, with D possibly being TRBD2 (7 bases). Trimming pared 0 bases from V and 1 base from J, leaving 13 bases between. Germline V gene sequence: CDR1 MGHRA, CDR2 YSYEKL. The CDR3 totals 17 residues. CDR3 nucleotides: TGCGCCAGCAGCCAAGAGGGAGGGGGGAGTTCCTACAATGAGCAGTTCTTC. Translating gives CASSQEGGGSSYNEQFF.

This clone was seen only a few times. J is TRBJ2-2 and V is TRBV10-1, with 11 bases fitting TRBD1. After removal of 3 bases from V and 4 bases from J, the junction contained 7 bases not matched to a gene. In germline, CDR1 is WNHNN, CDR2 SYGVQD (reference sequence). This CDR3 is built from 17 residues. The CDR3 region is CASSDYGTGGPTGELFF. The CDR3 DNA sequence: TGCGCCAGCAGTGATTATGGGACAGGGGGTCCCACCGGGGAGCTGTTTTTT.

The chain uses TRBV7-9 and TRBJ1-5, with D unresolved. The CDR3 totals 12 residues. V was pared by 2 bases and J by 9 bases, with 8 bases between. CDR1 SEHNR and CDR2 FQNEAQ come from the germline V gene (reference sequence). The chain's CDR3 is CASSLSGVPQHF. DNA of the CDR3: TGTGCCAGCAGCTTAAGCGGGGTGCCCCAGCATTTT. Complete variable domain (other parts from reference TRBV7-9 and TRBJ1-5): DTGVSQNPRHKITKRGQNVTFRCDPISEHNRLYWYRQTLGQGPEFLTYFQNEAQLEKSRLLSDRFSAERPKGSFSTLEIQRTEQGDSAMYLCASSLSGVPQHFGDGTRLSIL.